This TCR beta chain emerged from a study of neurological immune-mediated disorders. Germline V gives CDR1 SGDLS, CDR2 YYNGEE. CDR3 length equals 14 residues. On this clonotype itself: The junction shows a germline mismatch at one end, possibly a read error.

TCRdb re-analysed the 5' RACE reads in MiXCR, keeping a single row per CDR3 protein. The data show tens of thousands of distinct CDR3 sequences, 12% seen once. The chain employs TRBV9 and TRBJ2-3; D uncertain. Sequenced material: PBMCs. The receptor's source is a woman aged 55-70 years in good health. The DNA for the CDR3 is TGTGCCAACAGCGCGCACCGGGTAGAAGATACGCAGTATTTT. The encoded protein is CANSAHRVEDTQYF. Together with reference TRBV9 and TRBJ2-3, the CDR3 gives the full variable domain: DSGVTQTPKHLITATGQRVTLRCSPRSGDLSVYWYQQSLDQGLQFLIQYYNGEERAKGNILERFSAQQFPDLHSELNLSSLELGDSALYFCANSAHRVEDTQYFGPGTRLTVL.